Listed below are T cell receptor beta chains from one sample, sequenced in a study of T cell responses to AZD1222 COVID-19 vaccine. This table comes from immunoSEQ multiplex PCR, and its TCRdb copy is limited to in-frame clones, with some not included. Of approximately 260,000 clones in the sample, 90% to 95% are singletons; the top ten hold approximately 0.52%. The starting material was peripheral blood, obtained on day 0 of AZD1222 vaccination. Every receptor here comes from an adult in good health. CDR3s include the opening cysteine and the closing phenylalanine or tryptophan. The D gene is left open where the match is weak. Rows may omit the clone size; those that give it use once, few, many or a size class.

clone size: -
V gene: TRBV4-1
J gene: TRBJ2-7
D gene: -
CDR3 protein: CASSPQGGTYEQYF
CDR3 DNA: TGCGCCAGCAGCCCTCAGGGGGGAACCTACGAGCAGTACTTC

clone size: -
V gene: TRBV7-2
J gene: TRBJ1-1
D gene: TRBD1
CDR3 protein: CASSRQGVGTEAFF
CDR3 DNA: TGTGCCAGCAGCAGACAGGGCGTGGGCACTGAAGCTTTCTTT

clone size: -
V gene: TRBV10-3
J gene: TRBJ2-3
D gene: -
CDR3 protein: CAISEPSTDTQYF
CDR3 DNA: TGTGCCATCAGTGAGCCTTCCACAGATACGCAGTATTTT

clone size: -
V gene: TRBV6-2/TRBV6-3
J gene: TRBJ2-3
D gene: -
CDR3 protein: CASSYSSKEDSHTQYF
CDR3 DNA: TGTGCCAGCAGTTACTCGAGTAAGGAGGACTCACATACGCAGTATTTT

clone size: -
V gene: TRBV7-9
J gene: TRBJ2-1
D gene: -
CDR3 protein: CASSRGLPLSYNEQFF
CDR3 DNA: TGTGCCAGCAGCCGAGGACTGCCTTTATCCTACAATGAGCAGTTCTTC

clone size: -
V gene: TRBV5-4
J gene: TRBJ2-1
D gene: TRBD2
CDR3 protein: CASQAGLGYNEQFF
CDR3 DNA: TGTGCCAGCCAAGCGGGACTTGGATACAATGAGCAGTTCTTC

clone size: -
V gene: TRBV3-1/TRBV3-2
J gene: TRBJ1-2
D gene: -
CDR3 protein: CASSQDPGGRGGYTF
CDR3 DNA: TGTGCCAGCAGCCAAGATCCGGGTGGCAGGGGAGGCTACACCTTC

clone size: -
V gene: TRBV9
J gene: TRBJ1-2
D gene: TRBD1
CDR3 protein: CASSVASGNRGDGYTF
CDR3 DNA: TGTGCCAGCAGCGTAGCTTCGGGTAACAGGGGAGACGGCTACACCTTC

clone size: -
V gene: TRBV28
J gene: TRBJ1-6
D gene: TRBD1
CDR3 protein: CASSPLTGGNSPLHF
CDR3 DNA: TGTGCCAGCAGTCCACTGACAGGGGGCAATTCACCCCTCCACTTT

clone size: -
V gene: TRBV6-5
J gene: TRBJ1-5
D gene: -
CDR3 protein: CASSYRASNQPQHF
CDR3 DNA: TGTGCCAGCAGTTACAGGGCTAGCAATCAGCCCCAGCATTTT

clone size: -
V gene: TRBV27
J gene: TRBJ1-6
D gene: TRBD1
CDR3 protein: CASRGLTGGGNSPLHF
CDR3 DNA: TGTGCCAGCAGAGGATTGACAGGGGGAGGTAATTCACCCCTCCACTTT

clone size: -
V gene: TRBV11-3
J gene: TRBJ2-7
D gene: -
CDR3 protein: CASSLGEQYF
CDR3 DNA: TGTGCCAGCAGCTTAGGGGAGCAGTACTTC

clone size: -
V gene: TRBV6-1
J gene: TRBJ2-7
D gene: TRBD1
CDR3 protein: CASSETRDRVFDEQYF
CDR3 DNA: TGTGCCAGCAGTGAAACTAGGGACAGGGTATTCGACGAGCAGTACTTC

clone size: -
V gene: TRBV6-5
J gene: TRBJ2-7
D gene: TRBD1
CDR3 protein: CASRNDRAPYEQYF
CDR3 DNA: TGTGCCAGCAGAAATGACAGGGCCCCGTACGAGCAGTACTTC

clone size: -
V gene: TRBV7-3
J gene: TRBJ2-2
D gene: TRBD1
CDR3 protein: CASSQDRDTGELFF
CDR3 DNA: TGTGCCAGCAGCCAAGACAGGGATACCGGGGAGCTGTTTTTT

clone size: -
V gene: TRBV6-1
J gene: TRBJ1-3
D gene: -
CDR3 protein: CASSDMTASGNTIYF
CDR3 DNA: TGTGCCAGCAGTGACATGACAGCCTCTGGAAACACCATATATTTT

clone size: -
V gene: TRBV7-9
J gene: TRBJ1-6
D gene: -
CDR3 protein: CALRENNSPLHF
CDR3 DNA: TGTGCCTTAAGGGAGAATAATTCACCCCTCCACTTT

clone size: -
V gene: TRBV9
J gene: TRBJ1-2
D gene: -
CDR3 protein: CASSGTGRNYGYTF
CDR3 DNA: TGTGCCAGCAGCGGAACCGGGAGGAACTATGGCTACACCTTC

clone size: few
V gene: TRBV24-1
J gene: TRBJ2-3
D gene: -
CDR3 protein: CATSGQGTDTQYF
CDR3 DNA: TGTGCCACCAGTGGACAGGGCACAGATACGCAGTATTTT

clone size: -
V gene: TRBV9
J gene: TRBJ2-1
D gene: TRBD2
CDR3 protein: CASSVGSSGRHYNEQFF
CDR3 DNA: TGTGCCAGCAGCGTAGGGTCTAGCGGGAGGCACTACAATGAGCAGTTCTTC

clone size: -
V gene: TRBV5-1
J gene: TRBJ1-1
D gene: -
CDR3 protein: CASSSPVGGAGTEAFF
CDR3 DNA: TGCGCCAGCAGCTCCCCAGTGGGAGGGGCTGGCACTGAAGCTTTCTTT

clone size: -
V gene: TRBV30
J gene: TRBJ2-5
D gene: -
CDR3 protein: CAWSVLHLGETQYF
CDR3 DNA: TGTGCCTGGAGTGTACTACACTTAGGGGAGACCCAGTACTTC

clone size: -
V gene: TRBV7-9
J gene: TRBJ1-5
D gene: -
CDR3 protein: CASSLDGQPQHF
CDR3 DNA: TGTGCCAGCAGCTTAGATGGCCAGCCCCAGCATTTT

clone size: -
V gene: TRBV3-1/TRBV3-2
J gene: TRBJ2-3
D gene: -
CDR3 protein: CASSQAGQETDTQYF
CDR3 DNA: TGTGCCAGCAGCCAAGCTGGGCAGGAGACAGATACGCAGTATTTT

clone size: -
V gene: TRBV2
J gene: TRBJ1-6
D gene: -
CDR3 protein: CASSEETRTPIHSPLHF
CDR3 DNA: TGTGCCAGCAGTGAAGAGACCCGGACTCCCATCCATTCACCCCTCCACTTT

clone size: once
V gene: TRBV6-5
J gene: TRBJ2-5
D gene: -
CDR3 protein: CASSYIPPRQETQYF
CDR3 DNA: TGTGCCAGCAGTTACATTCCCCCGAGACAAGAGACCCAGTACTTC

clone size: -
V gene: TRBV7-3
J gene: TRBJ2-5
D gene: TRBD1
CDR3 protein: CASSFDRGETQYF
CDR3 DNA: TGTGCCAGCAGCTTTGACAGGGGGGAGACCCAGTACTTC

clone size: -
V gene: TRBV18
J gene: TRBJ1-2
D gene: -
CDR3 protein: CASSPGRMSIGYTF
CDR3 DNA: TGTGCCAGCTCACCTGGACGGATGTCTATCGGCTACACCTTC

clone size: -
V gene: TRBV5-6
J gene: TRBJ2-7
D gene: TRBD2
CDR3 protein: CASSQRTSGSNEQYF
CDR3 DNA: TGTGCCAGCAGCCAGCGTACTAGCGGGAGTAACGAGCAGTACTTC

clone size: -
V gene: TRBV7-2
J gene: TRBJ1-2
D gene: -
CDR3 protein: CASSLGTRGYYGYTF
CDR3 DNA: TGTGCCAGCAGCTTAGGGACAAGGGGATACTATGGCTACACCTTC

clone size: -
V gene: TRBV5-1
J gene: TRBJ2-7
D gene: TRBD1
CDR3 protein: CASSSGQFSSYEQYF
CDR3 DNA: TGCGCCAGCAGCTCGGGACAGTTTAGCTCCTACGAGCAGTACTTC

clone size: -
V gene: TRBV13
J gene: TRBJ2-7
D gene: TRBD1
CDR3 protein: CASSRGQGPSYEQYF
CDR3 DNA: TGTGCCAGCAGCCGGGGACAGGGCCCCTCCTACGAGCAGTACTTC

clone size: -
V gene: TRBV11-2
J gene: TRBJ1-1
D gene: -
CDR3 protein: CASSLEGNTEAFF
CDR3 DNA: TGTGCCAGCAGCTTAGAAGGGAACACTGAAGCTTTCTTT

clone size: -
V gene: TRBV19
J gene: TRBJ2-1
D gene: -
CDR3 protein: CASSMVLAGYNEQFF
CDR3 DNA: TGTGCCAGTAGTATGGTACTAGCAGGATACAATGAGCAGTTCTTC

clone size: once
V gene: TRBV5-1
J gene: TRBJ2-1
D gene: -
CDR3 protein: CASSLGAGNPNEQFF
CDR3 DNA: TGCGCCAGCAGCTTGGGGGCAGGGAATCCCAATGAGCAGTTCTTC

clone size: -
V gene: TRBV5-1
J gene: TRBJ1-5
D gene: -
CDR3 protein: CASSLEGGYQPQHF
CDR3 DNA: TGCGCCAGCAGCTTGGAGGGGGGTTATCAGCCCCAGCATTTT

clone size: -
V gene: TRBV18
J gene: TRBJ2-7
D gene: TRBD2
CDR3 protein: CASSPDSGAYEQYF
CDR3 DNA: TGTGCCAGCTCACCGGATAGCGGGGCCTACGAGCAGTACTTC

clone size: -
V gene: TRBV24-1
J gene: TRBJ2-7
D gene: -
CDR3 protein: CATSDLGAALYEQYF
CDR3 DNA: TGTGCCACCAGTGATTTGGGGGCAGCCCTCTACGAGCAGTACTTC

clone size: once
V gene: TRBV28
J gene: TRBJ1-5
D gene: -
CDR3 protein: CASIYNHVTCRNNQPQHF
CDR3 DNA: TGTGCCAGCATTTACAACCACGTGACCTGTCGCAACAATCAGCCCCAGCATTTT

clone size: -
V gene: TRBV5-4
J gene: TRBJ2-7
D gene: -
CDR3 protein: CASSGPQGTSYEQYF
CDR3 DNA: TGTGCCAGCAGCGGACCACAGGGAACGTCCTACGAGCAGTACTTC

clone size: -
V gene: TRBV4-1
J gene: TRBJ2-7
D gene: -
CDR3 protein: CASSQGGYEQYF
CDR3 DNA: TGCGCCAGCAGCCAAGGGGGGTACGAGCAGTACTTC

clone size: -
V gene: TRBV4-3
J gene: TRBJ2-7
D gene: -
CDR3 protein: CASSRTTGLAYEQYF
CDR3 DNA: TGCGCCAGCAGCCGGACTACAGGGCTCGCCTACGAGCAGTACTTC

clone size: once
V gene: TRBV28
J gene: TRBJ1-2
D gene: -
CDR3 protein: CASSTGNHGYTF
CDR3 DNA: TGTGCCAGCAGTACAGGGAATCATGGCTACACCTTC

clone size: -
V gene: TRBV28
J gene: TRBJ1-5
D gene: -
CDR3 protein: CASSFLRGYSNQPQHF
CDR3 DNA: TGTGCCAGCAGTTTTCTCCGGGGGTATAGCAATCAGCCCCAGCATTTT

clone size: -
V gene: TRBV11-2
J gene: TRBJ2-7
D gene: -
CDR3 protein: CASSLSGTNYEQYF
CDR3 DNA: TGTGCCAGCAGCTTATCAGGGACCAACTACGAGCAGTACTTC

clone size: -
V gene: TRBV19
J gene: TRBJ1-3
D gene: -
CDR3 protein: CASSNSHRSSGNTIYF
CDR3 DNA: TGTGCCAGTAGCAATTCTCACAGGAGCTCTGGAAACACCATATATTTT

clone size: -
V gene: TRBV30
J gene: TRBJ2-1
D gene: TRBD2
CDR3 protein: CAWSVHGGRINEQFF
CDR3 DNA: TGTGCCTGGAGTGTACATGGCGGGAGGATCAATGAGCAGTTCTTC

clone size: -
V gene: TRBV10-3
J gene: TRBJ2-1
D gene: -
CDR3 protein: CAISEMKIYNEQFF
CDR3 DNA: TGTGCCATCAGTGAGATGAAGATCTACAATGAGCAGTTCTTC